These 5 T cell receptor beta chains came from one sample sequenced in a study of Graves' ophthalmopathy and Graves' hyperthyroidism. From RNA, the CDR3 regions of TCR beta chains were amplified and sequenced. Scientists carried out first-round RT-PCR using HTBI primers and then a second-round multiplex PCR. MiXCR, applied by TCRdb to the multiplex PCR reads, yields one record per CDR3 protein. The sample consists of about 740,000 distinct CDR3 sequences, roughly two fifths of them appearing once. Sample: peripheral blood. The receptors here all came from an adult man with Graves' ophthalmopathy.

The chain uses TRBV25-1 and TRBJ2-2, with unresolved D. The germline V gene has CDR1 MGHDK and CDR2 SYGVNS. The CDR3 loop spans 22 amino acids. The CDR3 DNA reads as TGTGCAGTCAGCCCGAACCGAAGGTGTAGCCAACACCCCGGACGGTCCACCGGGGAGCTGTTTTTT. Its translation is CAVSPNRRCSQHPGRSTGELFF.

This clonotype was observed a few times. The J gene is TRBJ2-7, the V gene TRBV7-9; D might be TRBD1 or TRBD2, each matching 5 bases. Germline-derived CDR1 and CDR2 are SEHNR and FQNEAQ (reference sequence). Trimming cost V 2 bases and J 6 bases, with 11 bases left between them. The CDR3 sequence is 13 residues long. For the CDR3, the DNA is TGTGCCAGCAGCTTACTTGGGGACGGCGAGCAGTACTTC. Translating it yields CASSLLGDGEQYF.

This clonotype was seen ten or more times. The chain joins TRBV29-1 to TRBJ1-4; 9 nucleotides match TRBD1. Germline V gene data show CDR1 as SQVTM and CDR2 as ANQGSEA. This CDR3 is built from 15 residues. The V gene end was trimmed by 4 bases and the J gene end by 10 bases; junction bases not matched to a gene: 13. The CDR3 DNA is TGCAGCGTTGTCGTTTCCGGACAGGGGAGTGGAAAACTGTTTTTT. Translation gives CSVVVSGQGSGKLFF. Complete variable domain (other parts from reference TRBV29-1 and TRBJ1-4): SAVISQKPSRDICQRGTSLTIQCQVDSQVTMMFWYRQQPGQSLTLIATANQGSEATYESGFVIDKFPISRPNLTFSTLTVSNMSPEDSSIYLCSVVVSGQGSGKLFFGSGTQLSVL.

The chain recombines TRBV5-4 with TRBJ1-1; possibly TRBD1 for D (6 bases). CDR1 SGHNT and CDR2 YYREEE come from the germline V gene (reference sequence). V shed 3 bases and J shed 7 bases, with 31 bases lying between them. The CDR3 runs to 19 residues. CDR3 sequence reads: CASSWEWSDGGRRGDEAFF. In DNA, the CDR3 is TGTGCCAGCAGCTGGGAATGGTCGGACGGGGGGCGAAGGGGTGATGAAGCTTTCTTT.

This clonotype was counted between two and nine times. The junction and the germline gene differ at one end; a read error may be behind it. The rearrangement joins TRBV10-3 to TRBJ1-2, with D possibly being TRBD1 (6 bases). The CDR3 runs to 14 residues. Germline V gene sequence: CDR1 ENHRY, CDR2 SYGVKD. CDR3 loop: CASSEPGQSHGYTF. The CDR3 DNA is TGTGCCAGCAGTGAACCCGGACAGAGCCATGGCTACACCTTC.